The source of this T cell receptor beta chain is a study of CD8 T cells in ankylosing spondylitis. General study findings and limits: Reactive arthritis synovial fluid and blood were previously reported to contain some motif variants. Ankylosing spondylitis blood appeared to be characterized by a TCR beta motif of about eight highly homologous variants. Clones linked to disease, bearing a CD8+ phenotype, were relatively rare in peripheral blood.

TCRdb re-called the 5' RACE reads through MiXCR, storing one row per CDR3 protein. Of 100,000 or so distinct CDR3 sequences in the sample, 9% were seen once. Turning to this clonotype: Its antigen is unidentified.

The receptor was derived from a male donor with ankylosing spondylitis. The sequenced sample was blood, either unsorted or a sorted T cell fraction (not recorded which).

In DNA form, the CDR3 reads TGTGCCAGCAGTTTGGGGACTAGTAACTACGAGCAGTACTTC. It is translated as CASSLGTSNYEQYF. The rearrangement links TRBV27 to TRBJ2-7; 8 bases are a match to TRBD2. There are 14 residues in the CDR3. V shed 3 bases, J shed 3 bases, and the junction held 4 bases outside the gene matches. Germline CDR1 MNHEY, CDR2 SMNVEV (reference sequence).